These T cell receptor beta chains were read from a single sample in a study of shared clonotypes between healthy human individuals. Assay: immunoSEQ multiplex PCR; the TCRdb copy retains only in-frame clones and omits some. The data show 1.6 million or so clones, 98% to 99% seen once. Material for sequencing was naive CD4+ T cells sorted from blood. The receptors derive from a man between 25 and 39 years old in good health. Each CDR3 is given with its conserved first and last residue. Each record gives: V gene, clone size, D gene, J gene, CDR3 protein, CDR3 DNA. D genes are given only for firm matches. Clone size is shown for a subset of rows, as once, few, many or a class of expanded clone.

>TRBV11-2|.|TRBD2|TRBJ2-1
CASSSRTSGNAYNEQFF
TGTGCCAGCAGCTCCCGGACTAGCGGGAATGCTTACAATGAGCAGTTCTTC
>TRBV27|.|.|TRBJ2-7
CASSYIGEPYEQYF
TGTGCCAGCAGTTACATAGGGGAACCTTACGAGCAGTACTTC
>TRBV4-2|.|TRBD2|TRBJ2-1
CASSQDPLAGFEQFF
TGTGCCAGCAGCCAAGATCCCCTAGCGGGATTTGAGCAGTTCTTC
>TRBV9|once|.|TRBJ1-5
CASSPSGVEGNQPQHF
TGTGCCAGCAGCCCTAGCGGGGTTGAGGGTAATCAGCCCCAGCATTTT
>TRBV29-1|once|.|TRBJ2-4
CSAAGGSAKNIQYF
TGCAGCGCCGCCGGCGGGTCAGCCAAAAACATTCAGTACTTC
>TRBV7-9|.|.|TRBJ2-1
CASSLNNAYNEQFF
TGTGCCAGCAGCTTAAATAATGCTTACAATGAGCAGTTCTTC
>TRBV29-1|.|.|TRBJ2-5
CSVEKEFRETQYF
TGCAGCGTTGAAAAGGAGTTTCGCGAGACCCAGTACTTC
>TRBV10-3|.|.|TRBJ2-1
CAISTTGHNEQFF
TGTGCCATCAGCACCACAGGGCACAATGAGCAGTTCTTC
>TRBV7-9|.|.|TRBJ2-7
CASSLAGAYEQYF
TGTGCCAGCAGCTTAGCAGGAGCCTACGAGCAGTACTTC
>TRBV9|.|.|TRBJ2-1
CASSVEGAGPTGEQFF
TGTGCCAGCAGCGTAGAGGGAGCGGGTCCTACGGGCGAGCAGTTCTTC
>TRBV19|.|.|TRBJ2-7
CAPEDRTETYEQYF
TGTGCCCCGGAGGACCGGACGGAGACCTACGAGCAGTACTTC
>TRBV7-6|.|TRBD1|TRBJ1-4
CASSLGQGGEKLFF
TGTGCCAGCAGCCTTGGACAGGGAGGTGAAAAACTGTTTTTT
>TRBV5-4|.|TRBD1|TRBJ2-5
CASSLDNRGQSQETQYF
TGTGCCAGCAGCTTGGATAACAGGGGCCAATCACAAGAGACCCAGTACTTC
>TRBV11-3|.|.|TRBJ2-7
CASSLSVVGEQYF
TGTGCCAGCAGCTTGTCCGTAGTCGGCGAGCAGTACTTC
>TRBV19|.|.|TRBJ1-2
CATSEISNYGYTF
TGTGCCACCTCCGAGATTTCTAACTATGGCTACACCTTC
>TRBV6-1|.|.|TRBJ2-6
CASSVMGMGSGANVLTF
TGTGCCAGCAGTGTGATGGGGATGGGCTCTGGGGCCAACGTCCTGACTTTC
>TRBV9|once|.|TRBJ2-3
CASSPPGQGASYF
TGTGCCAGCAGCCCTCCAGGGCAGGGAGCGTCGTATTTT
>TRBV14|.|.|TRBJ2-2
CASNFINTGELFF
TGTGCCAGCAACTTCATTAACACCGGGGAGCTGTTTTTT
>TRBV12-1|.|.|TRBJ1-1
CASSFEGNLFTEAFF
TGTGCCAGCAGCTTTGAGGGAAACCTATTCACTGAAGCTTTCTTT
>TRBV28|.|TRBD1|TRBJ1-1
CASSLLGGDTEAFF
TGTGCCAGCAGTCTATTAGGGGGCGACACTGAAGCTTTCTTT
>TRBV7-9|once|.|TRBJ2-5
CASSLDGGEEETQYF
TGTGCCAGCAGCCTAGATGGTGGGGAGGAAGAGACCCAGTACTTC
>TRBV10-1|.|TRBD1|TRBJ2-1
CASSDSRDRAWSEQFF
TGCGCCAGCAGTGATTCCCGGGACAGGGCCTGGAGTGAGCAGTTCTTC
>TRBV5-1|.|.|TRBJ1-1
CASSLRWGMNTEAFF
TGCGCCAGCAGCTTACGTTGGGGTATGAACACTGAAGCTTTCTTT
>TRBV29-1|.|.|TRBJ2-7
CSVGVHEQYF
TGCAGCGTTGGGGTCCACGAGCAGTACTTC
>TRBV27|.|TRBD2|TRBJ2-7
CASTPRGGGRASYEQYF
TGTGCCAGCACCCCTCGAGGGGGCGGGAGGGCCTCGTACGAGCAGTACTTC
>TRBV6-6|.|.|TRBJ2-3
CASSYSTTDTQYF
TGTGCCAGCAGTTACTCGACCACAGATACGCAGTATTTT
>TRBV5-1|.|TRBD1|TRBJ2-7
CASSSGFSTGAYEQYF
TGCGCCAGCAGCAGCGGGTTTTCGACAGGGGCCTACGAGCAGTACTTC
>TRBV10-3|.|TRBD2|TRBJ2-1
CAISPGLATYNEQFF
TGTGCCATCAGTCCGGGACTAGCGACCTACAATGAGCAGTTCTTC
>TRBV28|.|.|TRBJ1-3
CASTDGELSGNTIYF
TGTGCCAGTACCGACGGTGAACTCTCTGGAAACACCATATATTTT
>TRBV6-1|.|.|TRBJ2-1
CASSESVTEQFF
TGTGCCAGCAGTGAATCAGTAACTGAGCAGTTCTTC
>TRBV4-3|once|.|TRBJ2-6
CASSQDLSSGANVLTF
TGCGCCAGCAGCCAAGATCTTTCCTCTGGGGCCAACGTCCTGACTTTC
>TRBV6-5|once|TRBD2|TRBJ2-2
CASSYLAGGPGELFF
TGTGCCAGCAGTTATCTAGCGGGAGGCCCCGGGGAGCTGTTTTTT
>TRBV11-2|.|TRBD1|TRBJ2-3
CASSSGQGWNTQYF
TGTGCCAGCAGCTCGGGACAGGGTTGGAATACGCAGTATTTT
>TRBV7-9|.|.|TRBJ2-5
CASSLMETQYF
TGTGCCAGCAGCCTCATGGAGACCCAGTACTTC
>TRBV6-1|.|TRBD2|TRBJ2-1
CASSGGLTLSGLYNEQFF
TGTGCCAGCAGTGGGGGACTAACACTAAGCGGCTTGTACAATGAGCAGTTCTTC
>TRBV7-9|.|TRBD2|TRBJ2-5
CASSRSGLAGGPEQETQYF
TGTGCCAGCAGCCGAAGTGGACTAGCGGGAGGGCCAGAGCAAGAGACCCAGTACTTC
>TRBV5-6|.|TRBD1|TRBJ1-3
CASSPGQGRMISGNTIYF
TGTGCCAGCAGCCCAGGACAGGGGCGAATGATCTCTGGAAACACCATATATTTT
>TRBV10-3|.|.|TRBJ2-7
CAISESKGGPDSYEQYF
TGTGCCATCAGTGAGTCCAAGGGGGGGCCGGACTCCTACGAGCAGTACTTC
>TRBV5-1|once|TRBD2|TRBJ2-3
CASSLQSGSFTDTQYF
TGCGCCAGCAGCTTGCAAAGCGGGAGCTTCACAGATACGCAGTATTTT
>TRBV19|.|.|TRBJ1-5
CASIGQSNQPQHF
TGTGCCAGTATTGGACAGAGCAATCAGCCCCAGCATTTT
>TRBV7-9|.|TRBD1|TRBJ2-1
CASSLGQYNEQFF
TGTGCCAGCAGCTTGGGACAGTACAATGAGCAGTTCTTC
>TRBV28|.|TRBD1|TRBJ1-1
CASSSGQGKTEAFF
TGTGCCAGCAGTTCGGGACAGGGGAAGACTGAAGCTTTCTTT
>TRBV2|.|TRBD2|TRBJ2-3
CASSVEAGVSDTQYF
TGTGCCAGCAGTGTCGAAGCGGGAGTGTCAGATACGCAGTATTTT
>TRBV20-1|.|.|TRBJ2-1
CSGAASEQFF
TGCAGTGGAGCTGCGTCTGAGCAGTTCTTC
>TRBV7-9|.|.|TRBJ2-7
CASSPRSSYEQYF
TGTGCCAGCAGCCCCCGGAGCTCCTACGAGCAGTACTTC
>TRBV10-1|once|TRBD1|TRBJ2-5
CASRPRTGVQETQYF
TGCGCCAGCAGACCCCGGACAGGGGTTCAAGAGACCCAGTACTTC
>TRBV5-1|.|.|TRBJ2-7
CASSYDSSYEQYF
TGCGCCAGCAGCTACGATAGCTCCTACGAGCAGTACTTC
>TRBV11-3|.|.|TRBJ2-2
CASSFGGTGELFF
TGTGCCAGCAGCTTCGGCGGGACCGGGGAGCTGTTTTTT
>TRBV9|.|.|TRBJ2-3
CASSGPREGRVADTQYF
TGTGCCAGCAGCGGCCCTCGTGAGGGGCGAGTGGCAGATACGCAGTATTTT
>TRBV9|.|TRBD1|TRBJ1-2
CASSEQGRGYTF
TGTGCCAGCAGTGAACAGGGGCGAGGCTACACCTTC
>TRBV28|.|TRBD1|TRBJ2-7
CASRRTGSYEQYF
TGTGCCAGCCGAAGGACAGGTTCCTACGAGCAGTACTTC
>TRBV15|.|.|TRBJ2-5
CATSRQGWGETQYF
TGTGCCACCAGCAGACAGGGATGGGGGGAGACCCAGTACTTC
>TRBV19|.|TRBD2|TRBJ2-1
CASSGLAGLYNEQFF
TGTGCCAGTAGTGGTCTAGCGGGCCTCTACAATGAGCAGTTCTTC